This TCR beta chain was identified in a study of T cell responses to AZD1222 COVID-19 vaccine. About this clone itself: The antigen is not known.

Second doses that came at about 4 or about 12 weeks were put together. Trimming stripped 6 bases from V and 2 bases from J, with 17 bases between. The CDR3 has 15 residues. Germline V gene sequence: CDR1 SGHRS, CDR2 YFSETQ. Points from the study as a whole: There were repertoire samples only from the period after the peak T cell response. Increases in Spike-specific TCR breadth and depth were seen after two AZD1222 doses.

The repertoire was sequenced with immunoSEQ multiplex PCR; TCRdb's copy has only in-frame clones and lacks some. The table includes roughly 150,000 clones, 87% detected once. The chain combines TRBV5-1 with TRBJ1-1, with unresolved D. The clonotype originates from an adult who received the AZD1222 COVID-19 vaccine. The sequencing here drew on peripheral blood, taken 28 days after the second AZD1222 dose. This chain's CDR3 is CASTQTAKLNTEAFF. CDR3 nucleotide sequence: TGCGCCAGCACGCAGACGGCTAAACTTAACACTGAAGCTTTCTTT.